A single T cell receptor beta chain is shown here with its context. Its specificity is not known. TCRdb reprocessed the 5' RACE reads via MiXCR and lists one record per CDR3 protein. The sample carries a few hundred thousand distinct CDR3 sequences, around 20% recorded once. This sample is drawn from a study of T-cell memory formation after mild COVID-19. Study results and caveats: CD4+ contracting clones lay mainly in CM and EM, CD8+ ones in EMRA. In pre-infection memory, a portion of responding clones appeared, which suggested that cross-reactive memory joined.

The length of the CDR3 is 14 residues. CDR1 and CDR2 (germline): KGHDR, SFDVKD. V gave up 5 bases and J gave up 7 bases, with 14 bases separating them. The sequence was collected from a young man who had mild COVID-19 (a few samples of this study predate the infection). Cell type and time point are not known. The chain joins TRBV24-1 to TRBJ1-5; D gene ambiguous. The sample taken for sequencing was PBMCs or a T cell subset sorted from them (not recorded which). The CDR3 loop reads CATSVDGAMQPQHF. In DNA, the CDR3 is TGTGCCACCAGTGTGGACGGTGCTATGCAGCCCCAGCATTTT.